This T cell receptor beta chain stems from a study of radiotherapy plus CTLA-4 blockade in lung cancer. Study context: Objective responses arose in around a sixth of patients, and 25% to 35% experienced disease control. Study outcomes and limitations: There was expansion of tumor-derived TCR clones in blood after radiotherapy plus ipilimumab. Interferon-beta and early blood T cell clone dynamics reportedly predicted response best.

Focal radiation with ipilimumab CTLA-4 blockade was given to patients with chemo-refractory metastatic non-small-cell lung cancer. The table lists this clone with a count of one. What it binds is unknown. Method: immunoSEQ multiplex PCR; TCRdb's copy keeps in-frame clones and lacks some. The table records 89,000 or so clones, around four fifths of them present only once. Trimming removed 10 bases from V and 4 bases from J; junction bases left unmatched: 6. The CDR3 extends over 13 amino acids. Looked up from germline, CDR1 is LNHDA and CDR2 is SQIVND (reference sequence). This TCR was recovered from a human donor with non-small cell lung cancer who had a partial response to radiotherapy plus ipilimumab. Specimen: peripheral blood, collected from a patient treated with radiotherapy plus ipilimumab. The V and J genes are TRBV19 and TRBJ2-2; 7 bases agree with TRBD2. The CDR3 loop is CATPGLLTGELFF. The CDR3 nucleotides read TGTGCCACGCCGGGACTACTCACCGGGGAGCTGTTTTTT.